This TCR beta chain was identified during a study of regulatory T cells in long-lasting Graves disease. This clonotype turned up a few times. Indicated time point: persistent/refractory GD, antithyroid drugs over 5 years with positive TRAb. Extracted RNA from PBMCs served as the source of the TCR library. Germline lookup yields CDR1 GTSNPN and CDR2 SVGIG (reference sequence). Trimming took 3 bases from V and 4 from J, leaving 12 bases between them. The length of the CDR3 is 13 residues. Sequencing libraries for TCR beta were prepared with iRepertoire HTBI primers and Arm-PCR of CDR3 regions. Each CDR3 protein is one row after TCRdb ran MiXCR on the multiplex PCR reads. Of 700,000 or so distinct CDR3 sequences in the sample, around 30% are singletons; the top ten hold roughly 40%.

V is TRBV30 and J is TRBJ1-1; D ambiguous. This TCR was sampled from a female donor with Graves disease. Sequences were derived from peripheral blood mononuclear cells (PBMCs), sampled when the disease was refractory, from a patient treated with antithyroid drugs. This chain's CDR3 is CAWSPGRSTEAFF. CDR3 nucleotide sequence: TGTGCCTGGAGCCCTGGGAGGTCCACTGAAGCTTTCTTT.